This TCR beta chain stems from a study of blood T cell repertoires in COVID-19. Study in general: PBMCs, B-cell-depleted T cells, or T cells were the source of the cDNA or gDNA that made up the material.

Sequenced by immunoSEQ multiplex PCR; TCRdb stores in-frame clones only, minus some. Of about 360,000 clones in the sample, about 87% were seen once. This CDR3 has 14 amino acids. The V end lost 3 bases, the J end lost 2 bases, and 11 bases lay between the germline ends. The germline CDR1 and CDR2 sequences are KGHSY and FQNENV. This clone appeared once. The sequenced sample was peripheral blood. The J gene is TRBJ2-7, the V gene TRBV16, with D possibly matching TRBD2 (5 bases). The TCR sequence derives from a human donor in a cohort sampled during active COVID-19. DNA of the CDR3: TGTGCCAGCAGCCAGTGGACTTATACCTACGAGCAGTACTTC. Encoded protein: CASSQWTYTYEQYF.